Each of the 9 T cell receptor beta chains below was sequenced from the same sample in a study of OX40 agonist ivuxolimab in advanced cancers. Generated by immunoSEQ multiplex PCR, the TCRdb table keeps only in-frame clones and is missing some. The table lists roughly 41,000 clones, roughly nine tenths of them singletons. This sample comprised CD4+ or CD8+ T cells sorted from blood, obtained in a trial of the OX40 agonist ivuxolimab. Receptors originate from an adult with an advanced solid tumor such as melanoma, head and neck, liver or kidney cancer.

This chain joins TRBV6-5 and TRBJ1-1; D is perhaps TRBD1 (5 bases). Looked up from germline, CDR1 is MNHEY and CDR2 is SVGAGI. Trimming removed 7 bases at V and 4 bases at J, with 13 bases between. The CDR3 spans 13 residues. The CDR3, as DNA: TGTGCCAGCAATATTGGGGGAGGCACTGAAGCTTTCTTT. Its protein product is CASNIGGGTEAFF.

Regarding this clone: At one end, the junction sequence differs from germline, possibly due to a read error. The chain employs TRBV7-7 and TRBJ2-5, with 8 nucleotides matching TRBD1. The CDR3 runs 17 residues. Germline V gene lookup returns CDR1 SSHAT and CDR2 FNYEAQ (reference sequence). CDR3: CASSLANAGQGIETQYF. DNA of the CDR3: TGTGCTAGCAGCTTAGCCAACGCAGGACAGGGTATTGAGACCCAGTACTTC.

This clone was found once. The chain links TRBV21-1 to TRBJ2-4; the D call of TRBD1 is as the table states it, not checked on the DNA. TRBV21-1 is described as a pseudogene. CDR3 size: 16 residues. The CDR3 sequence is CASSSGQGGLKNIQYF. The CDR3 DNA reads TGTGCCAGCAGCAGCGGGCAGGGGGGCCTAAAAAACATTCAGTACTTC.

In its sample, this clone was seen once. V is TRBV7-9 and J is TRBJ2-5; D gene unclear. The CDR3 consists of 15 residues. Between the trimmed V and J ends, which lost 1 base and 1 base, there was a span of 10 bases. CDR1 is SEHNR, CDR2 FQNEAQ, per germline (reference sequence). The CDR3 region has the DNA TGTGCCAGCAGCTTAGACTACCGGGCCCAAGAGACCCAGTACTTC. Its protein is CASSLDYRAQETQYF.

The rearrangement uses TRBV7-3 and TRBJ2-3, with a possible D match to TRBD2 (7 bases). The V gene lost 2 bases and the J gene lost 6 bases, with 15 bases spanning the gap. This CDR3 has 15 amino acids. Germline V gives CDR1 SGHTA, CDR2 FQGTGA. The CDR3 protein is CASSLGGAEADTQYF. The CDR3 DNA sequence: TGTGCCAGCAGCTTAGGGGGGGCGGAGGCGGATACGCAGTATTTT. Based on the CDR3 plus reference TRBV7-3 and TRBJ2-3, the full variable domain is GAGVSQTPSNKVTEKGKYVELRCDPISGHTALYWYRQSLGQGPEFLIYFQGTGAADDSGLPNDRFFAVRPEGSVSTLKIQRTERGDSAVYLCASSLGGAEADTQYFGPGTRLTVL.

This chain connects TRBV11-2 to TRBJ2-7; 9 bases map to TRBD1. V trimming: 5 bases; J trimming: 4 bases; junction bases outside the gene matches: 9. CDR3 length equals 15 residues. CDR1 and CDR2 from the germline V gene are SGHAT and FQNNGV. The CDR3: CASSPTQGAGYEQYF. CDR3 DNA: TGTGCCAGCAGCCCTACACAGGGGGCTGGGTACGAGCAGTACTTC.

The chain uses TRBV25-1 and TRBJ1-2; the D gene is possibly TRBD1 (6 bases). Germline values: CDR1 MGHDK, CDR2 SYGVNS. V gave up 7 bases and J gave up 6 bases, with 24 bases separating them. This CDR3 is built from 16 residues. The CDR3, as DNA: TGTGCCAGCACCCCACTTTCAGACCCAGGGGTCCATGGCTACACCTTC. This sequence encodes CASTPLSDPGVHGYTF.

The gene calls are TRBV5-1 and TRBJ2-7, with 8 bases aligning to TRBD2. V lost 6 bases to trimming and J lost 5 bases; unmatched junction nucleotides: 7. In germline, CDR1 is SGHRS, CDR2 YFSETQ. The length of the CDR3 is 13 residues. The DNA for the CDR3 is TGCGCCAGCACCTCGGGAGGGCTAGACGAGCAGTACTTC. This sequence encodes CASTSGGLDEQYF.

This chain joins TRBV4-2 and TRBJ1-3, with D possibly TRBD1 on 5 matching bases. Deletions cut 3 bases from V and 2 bases from J, with 14 bases between. CDR3 length: 16 amino acids. Looked up from germline, CDR1 is LGHNA and CDR2 is YNFKEQ. DNA for the CDR3: TGTGCCAGCAGCCAGACGACCACGGGGGCTGGAAACACCATATATTTT. This gives the protein CASSQTTTGAGNTIYF.